This passage covers 13 T cell receptor beta chains from one sample sequenced in a study of early T cells in non-severe SARS-CoV-2 infection. Each CDR3 protein gets one entry after TCRdb re-called the 5' RACE reads with MiXCR. Found here are fewer than 35,000 distinct CDR3 sequences, 4.4% of them singletons; the top ten hold about an eighth. The specimen sequenced was whole blood. These receptors all come from an adult who was a healthcare worker with PCR-confirmed SARS-CoV-2 infection or an uninfected control (not recorded which).

This clonotype was recorded many times. The chain recombines TRBV20-1 with TRBJ2-7; tentative D call: TRBD1 (6 bases). The germline V gene has CDR1 DFQATT and CDR2 SNEGSKA (reference sequence). The CDR3 totals 17 residues. V was clipped by 0 bases and J by 5 bases, with 23 bases between them. The CDR3 DNA reads as TGCAGTGCTAGAGATAGGTTAGGGCAGGGGTTTAGGAACGAGCAGTACTTC. This translates into CSARDRLGQGFRNEQYF.

This clonotype was observed many times. The J gene is TRBJ2-3, the V gene TRBV11-2, with 7 bases aligning to TRBD2. This CDR3 spans 15 amino acids. CDR1 and CDR2 from the germline V gene are SGHAT and FQNNGV. The J segment lost 4 bases and the V segment lost 5 bases, leaving 9 bases of the junction unmatched. The CDR3 DNA sequence: TGTGCCAGCAGCCGAAGCGGGGTCGGGCCAGATACGCAGTATTTT. The encoded protein is CASSRSGVGPDTQYF.

This clonotype was recorded many times. The chain uses TRBV7-9 and TRBJ2-5, with D unclear. CDR3 length: 12 amino acids. Trimming took 4 bases from V and 9 from J, leaving 12 bases between them. The germline CDR1 and CDR2 sequences are SEHNR and FQNEAQ (reference sequence). CDR3 coding DNA: TGTGCCAGCAGCTCCACCTCTCAGTCCCAGTACTTC. Residues: CASSSTSQSQYF.

This clonotype was seen only a few times. The chain combines TRBV29-1 with TRBJ2-1, with a possible D match to TRBD2 (6 bases). Germline V lookup: CDR1 SQVTM, CDR2 ANQGSEA. With 4 bases removed from V and 13 bases from J, the gap between germline ends came to 14 bases. This CDR3 region has 11 residues. For the CDR3, the DNA is TGCAGCGTTGGTAGTCCGGAGGGACAGTTCTTC. As protein: CSVGSPEGQFF.

In this sample, this clonotype turned up many times. The chain carries TRBV12-3 or TRBV12-4 and TRBJ1-5, with 9 nucleotides matching TRBD1. Trimming at V came to 6 bases and at J to 9 bases, leaving 6 bases not matched to a gene. The CDR3 is 13 residues long. The CDR3 reads CASRGQGWGPQHF. The CDR3 DNA follows: TGTGCCAGCAGGGGACAGGGCTGGGGGCCCCAGCATTTT.

The chain uses TRBV7-2 and TRBJ2-3; TRBD2 matches at 7 bases. This CDR3 has 17 amino acids. Germline values: CDR1 SGHTA, CDR2 FQGNSA. Unmatched junction bases numbered 15, after V lost 7 bases and J lost 2 bases. CDR3 bases: TGTGCCAGCATCCCCACTAGGTTTGGGACTAACACAGATACGCAGTATTTT. It specifies CASIPTRFGTNTDTQYF.

This clonotype was observed at least ten times. The gene calls are TRBV7-9 and TRBJ1-1; D is uncertain. Trimming left V 4 bases short and J 5 bases short, with 14 bases between. The CDR3 runs to 14 residues. Germline V lookup: CDR1 SEHNR, CDR2 FQNEAQ (reference sequence). CDR3 loop: CASSSKPAWTEAFF. CDR3 bases: TGTGCCAGCAGCTCTAAACCCGCCTGGACTGAAGCTTTCTTT.

The table lists this clonotype with many counts. The V and J genes are TRBV7-2 and TRBJ1-5; the D is unclear. CDR1 is SGHTA, CDR2 FQGNSA, per germline. Between the trimmed V and J ends, which lost 2 bases and 5 bases, there was a span of 10 bases. The CDR3 loop spans 14 amino acids. CDR3 loop: CASSLRPGYQPQHF. The CDR3, as DNA: TGTGCCAGCAGCTTAAGGCCAGGCTATCAGCCCCAGCATTTT. Full variable domain (remainder filled in from reference TRBV7-2 and TRBJ1-5): GAGVSQSPSNKVTEKGKDVELRCDPISGHTALYWYRQSLGQGLEFLIYFQGNSAPDKSGLPSDRFSAERTGGSVSTLTIQRTQQEDSAVYLCASSLRPGYQPQHFGDGTRLSIL.

This clonotype was counted a few times. The gene calls are TRBV7-3 and TRBJ1-1, with 9 nucleotides matching TRBD1. Germline CDR1 reads SGHTA; CDR2 reads FQGTGA. The CDR3 sequence is 15 residues long. V trimming: 4 bases; J trimming: 6 bases; junction bases outside the gene matches: 9. The DNA of the CDR3 is TGTGCCAGCAGCTCCCAGGGACAGGGTGTTTCTGAAGCTTTCTTT. Amino acid sequence: CASSSQGQGVSEAFF. Full variable domain (missing parts from reference TRBV7-3 and TRBJ1-1): GAGVSQTPSNKVTEKGKYVELRCDPISGHTALYWYRQSLGQGPEFLIYFQGTGAADDSGLPNDRFFAVRPEGSVSTLKIQRTERGDSAVYLCASSSQGQGVSEAFFGQGTRLTVV.

This clonotype came up many times. The V and J genes are TRBV20-1 and TRBJ2-1, with no clear D. The CDR3 runs to 15 residues. Per the germline V gene, CDR1 is DFQATT and CDR2 is SNEGSKA (reference sequence). V lost 4 bases and J lost 5, with 18 bases in between. DNA of the CDR3: TGCAGTGCTAAGAGCTTAGTTGCACAACACAATGAGCAGTTCTTC. This gives the protein CSAKSLVAQHNEQFF.

This clonotype was counted at least ten times. The chain carries TRBV7-2 and TRBJ2-7; TRBD2 agrees at 8 bases. The CDR3 covers 15 residues. The V gene's germline CDR1 is SGHTA and CDR2 FQGNSA. V lost 3 bases, J lost 2 bases, and 6 bases stayed unmatched. CDR3 DNA: TGTGCCAGCAGCTTCGGTAGCGGGATCCCCTACGAGCAGTACTTC. It translates to CASSFGSGIPYEQYF.

This clonotype was recorded at least ten times. V is TRBV10-3 and J is TRBJ1-1; 10 bases map to TRBD1. The CDR3 has 18 amino acids. The ends lost 0 bases at V and 0 bases at J; junction bases unmatched: 7. Germline V gene data show CDR1 as ENHRY and CDR2 as SYGVKD. In nucleotides, the CDR3 is TGTGCCATCAGTGAGTCGGGACAGGGGAACATCATGAACACTGAAGCTTTCTTT. The encoded protein is CAISESGQGNIMNTEAFF.

The sample holds many counts of this clonotype. The chain combines TRBV18 with TRBJ1-1; no firm D call. Trimming left V 2 bases short and J 0 bases short, with 16 bases between. Germline CDR1 reads KGHSH; CDR2 reads LQKENI. The CDR3 contains 17 residues. Here the CDR3 reads CASSPISSNVVNTEAFF. In DNA, the CDR3 is TGTGCCAGCTCACCAATTAGTAGTAACGTAGTGAACACTGAAGCTTTCTTT.